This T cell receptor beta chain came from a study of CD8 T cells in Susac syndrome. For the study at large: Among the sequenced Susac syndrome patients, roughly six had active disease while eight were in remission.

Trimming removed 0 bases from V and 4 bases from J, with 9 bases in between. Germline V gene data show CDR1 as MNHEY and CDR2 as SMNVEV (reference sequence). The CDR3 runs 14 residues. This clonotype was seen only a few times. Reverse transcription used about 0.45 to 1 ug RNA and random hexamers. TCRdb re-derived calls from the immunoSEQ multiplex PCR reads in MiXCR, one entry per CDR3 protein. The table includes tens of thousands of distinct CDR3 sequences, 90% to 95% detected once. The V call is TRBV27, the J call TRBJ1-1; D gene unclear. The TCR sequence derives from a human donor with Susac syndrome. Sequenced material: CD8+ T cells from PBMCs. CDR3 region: CASSLSGRGTEAFF. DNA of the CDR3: TGTGCCAGCAGTTTATCGGGCCGGGGCACTGAAGCTTTCTTT.